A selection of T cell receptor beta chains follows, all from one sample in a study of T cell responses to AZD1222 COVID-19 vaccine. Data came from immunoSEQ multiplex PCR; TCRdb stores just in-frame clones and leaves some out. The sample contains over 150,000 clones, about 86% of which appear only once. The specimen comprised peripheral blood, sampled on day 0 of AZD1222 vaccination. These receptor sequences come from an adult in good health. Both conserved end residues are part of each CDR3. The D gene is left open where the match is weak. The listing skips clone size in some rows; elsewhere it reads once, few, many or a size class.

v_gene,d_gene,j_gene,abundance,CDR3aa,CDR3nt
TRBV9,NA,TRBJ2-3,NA,CASSSNAITDTQYF,TGTGCCAGCAGCTCTAACGCGATCACAGATACGCAGTATTTT
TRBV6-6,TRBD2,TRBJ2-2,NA,CASSQREGGTGELFF,TGTGCCAGCAGCCAGCGGGAGGGGGGCACCGGGGAGCTGTTTTTT
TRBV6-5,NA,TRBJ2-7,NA,CASSLGIVINEQYF,TGTGCCAGCAGCCTTGGGATAGTTATCAACGAGCAGTACTTC
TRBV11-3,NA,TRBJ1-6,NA,CASSRGVGSPLHF,TGTGCCAGCAGCCGGGGCGTGGGTTCACCCCTCCACTTT
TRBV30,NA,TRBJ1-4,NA,CAWRAGLGNEKLFF,TGTGCCTGGAGAGCAGGGCTGGGTAATGAAAAACTGTTTTTT
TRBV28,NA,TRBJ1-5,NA,CASTPGLISNQPQHF,TGTGCCAGCACCCCGGGACTGATTAGCAATCAGCCCCAGCATTTT
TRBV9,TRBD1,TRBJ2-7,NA,CASSERQGPYEQYF,TGTGCCAGCAGCGAACGACAGGGCCCCTACGAGCAGTACTTC
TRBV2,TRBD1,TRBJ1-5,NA,CASSSGTGEFDQPQHF,TGTGCCAGCAGTTCCGGGACAGGGGAATTCGATCAGCCCCAGCATTTT
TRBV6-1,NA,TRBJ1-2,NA,CASSERRTGQGGYTF,TGTGCCAGCAGTGAAAGAAGGACGGGTCAGGGTGGCTACACCTTC
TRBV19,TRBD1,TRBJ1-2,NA,CASSIPGQGGYGYTF,TGTGCCAGTAGTATTCCGGGACAGGGCGGCTATGGCTACACCTTC
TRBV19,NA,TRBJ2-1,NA,CASSTSLGATNYNEQFF,TGTGCCAGTAGTACCTCATTAGGGGCGACTAACTACAATGAGCAGTTCTTC
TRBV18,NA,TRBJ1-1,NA,CASSPQLVGTEAFF,TGTGCCAGCTCACCACAGTTGGTAGGGACTGAAGCTTTCTTT
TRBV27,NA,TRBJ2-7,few,CASSTGRSYEQYF,TGTGCCAGCAGTACGGGACGGTCCTACGAGCAGTACTTC
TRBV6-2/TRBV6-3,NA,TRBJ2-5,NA,CASSSIEETQYF,TGTGCCAGCAGTTCCATAGAAGAGACCCAGTACTTC
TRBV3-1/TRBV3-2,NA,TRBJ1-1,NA,CASSQYMNTEAFF,TGTGCCAGCAGCCAATATATGAACACTGAAGCTTTCTTT
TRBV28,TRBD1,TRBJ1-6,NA,CASSPGTGPRPLHF,TGTGCCAGCAGCCCAGGGACAGGGCCCCGGCCCCTCCACTTT
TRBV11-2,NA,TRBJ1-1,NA,CASSLSAPTGTEAFF,TGTGCCAGCAGCTTATCGGCCCCGACGGGCACTGAAGCTTTCTTT
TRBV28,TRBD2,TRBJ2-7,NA,CASSPRGGTSGTRYF,TGTGCCAGCAGTCCAAGGGGGGGGACTAGCGGGACCCGGTACTTC
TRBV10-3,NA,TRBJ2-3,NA,CATARGASATDTQYF,TGTGCCACCGCCCGCGGGGCGTCTGCCACAGATACGCAGTATTTT
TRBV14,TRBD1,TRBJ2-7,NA,CASSYGQVYEQYF,TGTGCCAGCAGCTACGGACAGGTATACGAGCAGTACTTC
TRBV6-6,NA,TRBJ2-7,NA,CASSRRGDGTSSYEQYF,TGTGCCAGCAGTCGGAGGGGGGACGGGACATCCTCCTACGAGCAGTACTTC
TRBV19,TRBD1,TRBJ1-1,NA,CATTTGADTEAFF,TGTGCCACAACGACAGGGGCGGACACTGAAGCTTTCTTT
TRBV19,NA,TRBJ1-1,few,CASSRDEAFF,TGTGCCAGTAGCCGCGACGAAGCTTTCTTT
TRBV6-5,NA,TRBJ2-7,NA,CASSPRVSYEQYF,TGTGCCAGCAGTCCTAGAGTATCCTACGAGCAGTACTTC
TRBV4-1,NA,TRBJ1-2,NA,CASSQGAAGYTF,TGCGCCAGCAGCCAAGGTGCTGCTGGCTACACCTTC
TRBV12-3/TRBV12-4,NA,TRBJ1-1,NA,CASSPGLGAFF,TGTGCCAGCAGCCCGGGGCTGGGGGCTTTCTTT
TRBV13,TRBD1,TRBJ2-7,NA,CASSSGGVEQYF,TGTGCCAGCAGCTCAGGGGGCGTCGAGCAGTACTTC
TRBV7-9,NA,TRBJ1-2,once,CASSLRTDNYGYTF,TGTGCCAGCAGCTTACGGACGGATAACTATGGCTACACCTTC
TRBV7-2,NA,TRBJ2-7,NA,CASSTSTTSTEQYF,TGTGCCAGCAGCACATCTACGACTAGTACTGAGCAGTACTTC
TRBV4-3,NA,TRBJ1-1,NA,CASSQDRRQGGTEAFF,TGCGCCAGCAGCCAAGATCGTCGTCAGGGAGGAACTGAAGCTTTCTTT